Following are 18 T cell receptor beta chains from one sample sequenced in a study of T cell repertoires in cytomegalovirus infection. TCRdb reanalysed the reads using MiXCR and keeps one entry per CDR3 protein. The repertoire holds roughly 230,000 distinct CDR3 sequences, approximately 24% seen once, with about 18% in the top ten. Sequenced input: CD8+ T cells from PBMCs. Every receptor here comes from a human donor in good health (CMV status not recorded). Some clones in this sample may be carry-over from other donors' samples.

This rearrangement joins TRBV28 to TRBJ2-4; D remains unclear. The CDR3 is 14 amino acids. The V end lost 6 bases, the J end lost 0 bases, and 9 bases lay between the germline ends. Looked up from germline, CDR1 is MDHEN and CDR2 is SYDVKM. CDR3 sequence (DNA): TGTGCCAGCAGCTTCCGGGTAGCCAAAAACATTCAGTACTTC. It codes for CASSFRVAKNIQYF.

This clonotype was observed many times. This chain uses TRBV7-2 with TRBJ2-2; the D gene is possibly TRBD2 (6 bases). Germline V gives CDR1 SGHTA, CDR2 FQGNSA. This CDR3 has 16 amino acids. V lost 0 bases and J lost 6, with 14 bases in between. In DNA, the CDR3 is TGTGCCAGCAGCTTAGCTGCCCTGGGGGAGGCCGGGGAGCTGTTTTTT. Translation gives CASSLAALGEAGELFF.

The CDR3 sequence: CSAPTDGQLAEAFF. Written as DNA, the CDR3 is TGCAGTGCCCCTACCGATGGACAGCTCGCTGAAGCTTTCTTT. V gene TRBV20-1 combines with J gene TRBJ1-1; D possibly corresponds to TRBD1 (6 bases). This CDR3 is built from 14 residues. Germline V gene sequence: CDR1 DFQATT, CDR2 SNEGSKA (reference sequence). Trimming cost V 6 bases and J 6 bases, with 20 bases left between them.

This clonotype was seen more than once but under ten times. CDR3: CSVPSGGATYEQYF. The CDR3, as DNA: TGCAGTGTCCCAAGCGGGGGGGCGACCTACGAGCAGTACTTC. This chain joins TRBV20-1 and TRBJ2-7, with 10 nucleotides matching TRBD2. CDR1 is DFQATT, CDR2 SNEGSKA, per germline (reference sequence). The V and J ends lost 7 bases and 2 bases, in that order; junction bases with no gene match: 8. This CDR3 contains 14 residues.

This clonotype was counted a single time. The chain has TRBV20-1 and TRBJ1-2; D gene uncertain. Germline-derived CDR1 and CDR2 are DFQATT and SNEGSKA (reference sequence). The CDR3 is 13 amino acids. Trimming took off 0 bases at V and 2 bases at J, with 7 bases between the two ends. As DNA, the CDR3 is TGCAGTGCTAGAGAAATAGGGAACTATGGCTACACCTTC. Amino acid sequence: CSAREIGNYGYTF.

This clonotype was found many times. The CDR3 DNA is TGTGCCAGCAGCTCCAAGCGGGGGAGTAGAGATACGCAGTATTTT. This sequence encodes CASSSKRGSRDTQYF. The chain carries TRBV11-2 and TRBJ2-3, with TRBD2 identical over 8 bases. V gave up 4 bases and J gave up 5 bases; unmatched junction bases: 8. The CDR3 consists of 15 residues. CDR1 and CDR2 from the germline V gene are SGHAT and FQNNGV.

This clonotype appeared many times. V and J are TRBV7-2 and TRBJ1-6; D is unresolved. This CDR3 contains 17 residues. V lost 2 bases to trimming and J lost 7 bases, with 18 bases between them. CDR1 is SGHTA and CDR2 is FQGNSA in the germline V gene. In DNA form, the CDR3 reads TGTGCCAGCAGCTTAATTTACCCGCCAAAAGGGAATTCACCCCTCCACTTT. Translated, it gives CASSLIYPPKGNSPLHF.

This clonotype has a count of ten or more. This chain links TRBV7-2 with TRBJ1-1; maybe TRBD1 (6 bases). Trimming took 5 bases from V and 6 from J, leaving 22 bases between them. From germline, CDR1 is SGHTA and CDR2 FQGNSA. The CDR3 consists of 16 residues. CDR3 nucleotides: TGTGCCAGCAGCCCCCCGCGGGGGCAGGGATATTCTGAAGCTTTCTTT. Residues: CASSPPRGQGYSEAFF.

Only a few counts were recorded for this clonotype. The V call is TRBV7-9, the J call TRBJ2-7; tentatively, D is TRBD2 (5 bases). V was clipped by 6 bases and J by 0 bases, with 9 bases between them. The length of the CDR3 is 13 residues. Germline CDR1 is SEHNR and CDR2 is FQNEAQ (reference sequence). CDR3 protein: CASSHGSSYEQYF. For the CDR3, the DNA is TGTGCCAGCAGTCATGGGAGCTCCTACGAGCAGTACTTC. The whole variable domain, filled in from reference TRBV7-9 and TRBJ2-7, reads DTGVSQNPRHKITKRGQNVTFRCDPISEHNRLYWYRQTLGQGPEFLTYFQNEAQLEKSRLLSDRFSAERPKGSFSTLEIQRTEQGDSAMYLCASSHGSSYEQYFGPGTRLTVT.

DNA for the CDR3: TGTGCCAGCAGCCGGGACGGACCGAGTCAGCCCCAGCATTTT. Translating gives CASSRDGPSQPQHF. The chain combines TRBV28 with TRBJ1-5; TRBD1 might be the D (5 bases). Trimming shortened V by 6 bases and J by 6 bases, and 15 bases separated the two germline ends. Germline CDR1 reads MDHEN; CDR2 reads SYDVKM. The CDR3 extends over 14 amino acids.

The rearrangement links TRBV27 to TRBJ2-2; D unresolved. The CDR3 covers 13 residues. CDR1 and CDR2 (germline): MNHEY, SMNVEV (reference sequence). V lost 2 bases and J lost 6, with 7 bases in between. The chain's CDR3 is CASSLLGPGELFF. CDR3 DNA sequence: TGTGCCAGCAGTTTACTAGGGCCCGGGGAGCTGTTTTTT.

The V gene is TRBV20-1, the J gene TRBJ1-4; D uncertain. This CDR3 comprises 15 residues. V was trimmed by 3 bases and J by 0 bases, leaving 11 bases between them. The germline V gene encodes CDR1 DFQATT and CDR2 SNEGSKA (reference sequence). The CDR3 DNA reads TGCAGTGCTAGGGTCATCGCTGCAACTAATGAAAAACTGTTTTTT. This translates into CSARVIAATNEKLFF.

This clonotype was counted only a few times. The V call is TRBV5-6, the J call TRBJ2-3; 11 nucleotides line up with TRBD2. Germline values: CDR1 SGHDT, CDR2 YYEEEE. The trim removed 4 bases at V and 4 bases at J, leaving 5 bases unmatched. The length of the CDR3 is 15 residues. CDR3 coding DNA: TGTGCCAGCAGCGCGGGACTAGCGGAGGCAGATACGCAGTATTTT. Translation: CASSAGLAEADTQYF.

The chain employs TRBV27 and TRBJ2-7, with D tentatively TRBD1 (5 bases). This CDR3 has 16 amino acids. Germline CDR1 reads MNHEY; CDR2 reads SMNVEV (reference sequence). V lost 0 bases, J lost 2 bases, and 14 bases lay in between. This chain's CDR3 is CASSLSQGHFTYEQYF. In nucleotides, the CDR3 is TGTGCCAGCAGTTTATCCCAGGGCCACTTCACCTACGAGCAGTACTTC.

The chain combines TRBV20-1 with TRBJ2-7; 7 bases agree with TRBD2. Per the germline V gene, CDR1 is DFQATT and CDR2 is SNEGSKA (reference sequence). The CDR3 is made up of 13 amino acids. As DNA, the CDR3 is TGCAGCAGCCGGGACTACGCTTACTACGAGCAGTACTTC. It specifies CSSRDYAYYEQYF.

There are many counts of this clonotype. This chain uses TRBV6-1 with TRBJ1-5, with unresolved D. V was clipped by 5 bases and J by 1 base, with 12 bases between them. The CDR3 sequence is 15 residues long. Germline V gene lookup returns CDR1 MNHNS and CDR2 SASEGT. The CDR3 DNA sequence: TGTGCCAGCAGTCACCTGGACGGGAGCAATCAGCCCCAGCATTTT. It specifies CASSHLDGSNQPQHF.

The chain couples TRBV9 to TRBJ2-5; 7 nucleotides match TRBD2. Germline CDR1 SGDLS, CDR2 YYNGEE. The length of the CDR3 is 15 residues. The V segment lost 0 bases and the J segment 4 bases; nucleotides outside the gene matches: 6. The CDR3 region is CASSVGTSVAETQYF. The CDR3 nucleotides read TGTGCCAGCAGCGTAGGAACTAGCGTAGCAGAGACCCAGTACTTC.

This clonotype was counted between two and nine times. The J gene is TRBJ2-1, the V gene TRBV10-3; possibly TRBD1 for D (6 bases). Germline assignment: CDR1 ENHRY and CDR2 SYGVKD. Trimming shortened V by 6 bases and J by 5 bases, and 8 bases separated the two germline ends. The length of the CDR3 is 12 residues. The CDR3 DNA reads TGTGCCATCAGATCAGGGGACAATGAGCAGTTCTTC. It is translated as CAIRSGDNEQFF.